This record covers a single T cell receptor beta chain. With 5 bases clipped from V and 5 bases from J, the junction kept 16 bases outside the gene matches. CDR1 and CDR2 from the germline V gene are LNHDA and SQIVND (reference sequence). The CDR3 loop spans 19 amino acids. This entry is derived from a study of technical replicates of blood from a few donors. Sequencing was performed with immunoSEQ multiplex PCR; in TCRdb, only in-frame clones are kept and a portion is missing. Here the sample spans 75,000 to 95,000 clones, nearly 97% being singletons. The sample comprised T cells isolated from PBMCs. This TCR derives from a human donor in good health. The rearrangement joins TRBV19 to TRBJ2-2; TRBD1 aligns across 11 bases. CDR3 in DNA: TGTGCCAGTAGTGACGGCGGACAGGGGGCTGCCGGCGGGACCGGGGAGCTGTTTTTT. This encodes CASSDGGQGAAGGTGELFF.